This entry lists 8 T cell receptor beta chains sequenced from one sample in a study of T cells in Graves' hyperthyroidism and ophthalmopathy. Amplification of TCR beta CDR3 regions was performed using RNA transcripts as template. Using the HTBI primer set, a first-round RT-PCR was run on the TCR CDR3. MiXCR, run by TCRdb on the multiplex PCR reads, gives a single entry per CDR3 protein. Of fewer than 550,000 distinct CDR3 sequences listed, 24% are singletons. Material: blood. The receptors stem from a woman aged 25 to 39 with Graves' ophthalmopathy.

In this sample, this clonotype turned up a few times. This rearrangement joins TRBV28 to TRBJ1-2; perhaps TRBD1 as D (5 bases). With 5 bases removed from V and 3 bases from J, the gap between germline ends came to 22 bases. CDR1 and CDR2 from the germline V gene are MDHEN and SYDVKM. This CDR3 contains 17 residues. The DNA of the CDR3 is TGTGCCAGCAGTCCTGAGAATCTTGGGGTAGGGGACTATGGCTACACCTTC. Protein product: CASSPENLGVGDYGYTF.

This clonotype has at least ten counts. The CDR3 is CASSRTGYGYTF. The CDR3 DNA follows: TGTGCCAGCAGTAGGACAGGCTATGGCTACACCTTC. This chain joins TRBV6-5 and TRBJ1-2; TRBD1 matches at 7 bases. V trimming: 5 bases; J trimming: 4 bases; junction bases outside the gene matches: 1. CDR1 is MNHEY and CDR2 is SVGAGI in the germline V gene. The CDR3 contains 12 residues.

V gene TRBV19 combines with J gene TRBJ1-1; possibly TRBD1 for D (6 bases). Germline V gives CDR1 LNHDA, CDR2 SQIVND (reference sequence). V was cut by 3 bases and J by 6 bases, with 14 bases left in between. The CDR3 runs 14 residues. The CDR3 reads CASSITGTGSEAFF. The CDR3 DNA reads as TGTGCCAGTAGTATTACAGGGACGGGATCTGAAGCTTTCTTT.

The table lists this clonotype with many counts. The rearrangement links TRBV20-1 to TRBJ2-5; 9 bases align to TRBD1. There are 14 residues in the CDR3. Germline V CDR1 and CDR2: DFQATT, SNEGSKA (reference sequence). V dropped 5 bases and J dropped 2; count of bases not matched to a gene: 6. CDR3 bases: TGCAGTGCTGGCCGGGACAGGGCGCAAGAGACCCAGTACTTC. This translates into CSAGRDRAQETQYF.

In its sample, this clonotype was seen a few times. V and J are TRBV28 and TRBJ2-7; 11 nucleotides line up with TRBD2. This CDR3 has 15 residues. Per the germline V gene, CDR1 is MDHEN and CDR2 is SYDVKM. The ends lost 6 bases at V and 4 bases at J; junction bases unmatched: 8. The CDR3 region is CASSQATSGKYEQYF. CDR3 DNA sequence: TGTGCCAGCAGCCAGGCGACTAGCGGGAAGTACGAGCAGTACTTC.

This clonotype was counted ten times or more. This chain connects TRBV3-1 to TRBJ1-5; tentative D call: TRBD1 (6 bases). The CDR3 consists of 15 residues. V lost 1 base and J lost 4, with 11 bases in between. CDR1 is LGHDT, CDR2 YNNKEL, per germline (reference sequence). CDR3: CASSQGTATNQPQHF. CDR3 DNA: TGTGCCAGCAGCCAAGGGACAGCGACTAATCAGCCCCAGCATTTT.

This clonotype was recorded many times. This rearrangement joins TRBV11-2 to TRBJ2-7; D not resolved. The V end was cut by 0 bases, the J end by 7 bases, with 13 bases between. CDR3 length equals 14 residues. Germline CDR1 and CDR2: SGHAT and FQNNGV. The CDR3 DNA sequence: TGTGCCAGCAGCTTAGAGCGTCAGTCCGGGGAGCAGTACTTC. Translated: CASSLERQSGEQYF.

This clonotype was counted between two and nine times. The chain employs TRBV15 and TRBJ1-2, with D tentatively TRBD1 (5 bases). The V end lost 5 bases, the J end lost 8 bases, and 12 bases lay between the germline ends. Germline-derived CDR1 and CDR2 are LNHNV and YYDKDF (reference sequence). This CDR3 has 12 residues. CDR3 protein: CATSFGAGGYTF. In DNA, the CDR3 is TGTGCCACCAGCTTCGGGGCGGGCGGCTACACCTTC.